This T cell receptor beta chain was sequenced for a study of PD-1 blockade in mismatch repair-deficient tumors. Study details: Patients had approximately 12 mismatch repair-deficient cancer types and were previously treated and progressing. Regarding the study as a whole: Tumor-resident clones, often undetectable pretreatment in blood, expanded then contracted after pembrolizumab.

CDR1 SGHTA and CDR2 FQGTGA come from the germline V gene. Trimming cost V 5 bases and J 5 bases; bases outside gene matches: 9. There are 14 residues in the CDR3. The TCR-sequenced patients were a few responders to pembrolizumab. This clone has a handful of counts. No antigen is known for it. Clones were read by immunoSEQ multiplex PCR, and TCRdb kept only the in-frame ones, dropping some. The sample gives 39,000 or so clones, roughly 88% of which show up once; about 1% is in the top ten. The material was PBMCs, obtained around 38 weeks after starting pembrolizumab. The clonotype comes from an adult with mismatch repair-deficient cancer. The chain is built from TRBV7-3 and TRBJ2-7; 7 positions match TRBD1. The CDR3 DNA is TGTGCCAGCAGCATTAAGACAGGGTTCCACGAGCAGTACTTC. It codes for CASSIKTGFHEQYF.